This T cell receptor beta chain was sequenced in a study of blood T cells in healthy people across ages. General study findings and limits: It was held that diversity estimates obtained from one million T cells represented underestimates. Aged donors had fewer naive CD4+ cells and lower diversity than long-lived donors. Observed TCR beta diversity per million T cells went down as age went up. This fall followed a roughly linear course with age.

Alongside a J-beta primer mix, a sample-barcoded 5' primer served in a second PCR lasting 7 to 11 cycles. TCRdb recomputed calls from the 5' RACE reads with MiXCR, one row per CDR3 protein. The data hold 630,000 or so distinct CDR3 sequences, with about 34% observed a single time. Per individual sample, total RNA of at least 5.5 micrograms was extracted. Details on this clonotype: The target antigen is unknown.

The CDR3 runs 15 residues. Trimming took 0 bases from V and 4 from J, leaving 13 bases between them. The germline V gene has CDR1 SGHRS and CDR2 YFSETQ. The chain couples TRBV5-1 to TRBJ2-5, with D possibly matching TRBD2 (5 bases). The receptor was derived from a woman at least 80 years old in good health. The source material was blood. In DNA, the CDR3 is TGCGCCAGCAGCTTGGTACTCACGGCGGGAGAGACCCAGTACTTC. Translation gives CASSLVLTAGETQYF.